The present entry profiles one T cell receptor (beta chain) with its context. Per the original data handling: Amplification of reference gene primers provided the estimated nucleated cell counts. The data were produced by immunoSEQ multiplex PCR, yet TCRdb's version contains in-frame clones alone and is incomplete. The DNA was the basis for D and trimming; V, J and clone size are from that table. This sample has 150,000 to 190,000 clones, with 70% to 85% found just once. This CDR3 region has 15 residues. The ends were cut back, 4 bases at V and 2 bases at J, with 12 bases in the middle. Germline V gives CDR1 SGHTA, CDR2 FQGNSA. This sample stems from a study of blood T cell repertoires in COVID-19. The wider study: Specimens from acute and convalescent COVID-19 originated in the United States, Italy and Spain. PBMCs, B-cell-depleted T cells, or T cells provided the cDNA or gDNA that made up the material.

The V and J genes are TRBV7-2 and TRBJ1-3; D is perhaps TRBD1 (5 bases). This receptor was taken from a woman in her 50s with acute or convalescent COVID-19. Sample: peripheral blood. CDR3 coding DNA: TGTGCCAGCAGCTACGGGGGGGGTCCTGGAAACACCATATATTTT. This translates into CASSYGGGPGNTIYF.